The 2 T cell receptor beta chains below all came from one sample that was sequenced in a study of tumor and adjacent non-tumor tissue in lung cancer. The library came from three nested PCR rounds adapted from ARM-PCR protocols. TCRdb called the multiplex PCR reads again in MiXCR, with one record for every CDR3 protein. Among 89,000 or so distinct CDR3 sequences, around three fifths were seen once, and the ten largest hold 15%. This sample's RNA came from whole unsorted tissue. The material sequenced was lung tumor tissue. These receptors all stem from a man in his 70s with non-small cell lung cancer.

CDR3 sequence reads: CARTSTNYGYTF. The CDR3 nucleotides are TGTGCCAGGACGTCCACTAACTATGGCTACACCTTC. This sequence joins TRBV6-5 and TRBJ1-2; D remains ambiguous. The CDR3 loop spans 12 amino acids. CDR1 and CDR2 from the germline V gene are MNHEY and SVGAGI. V lost 9 bases to trimming and J lost 0 bases, with 8 bases between them.

This clonotype appeared many times. This sequence joins TRBV11-2 and TRBJ2-7; D is unclear. CDR1 is SGHAT, CDR2 FQNNGV, per germline. CDR3 length: 14 residues. V lost 5 bases and J 3 bases, leaving 14 bases between the germline ends. CDR3 protein: CASSPTGGRYEQYF. The CDR3 DNA reads as TGTGCCAGCAGCCCGACGGGTGGGCGCTACGAGCAGTACTTC.